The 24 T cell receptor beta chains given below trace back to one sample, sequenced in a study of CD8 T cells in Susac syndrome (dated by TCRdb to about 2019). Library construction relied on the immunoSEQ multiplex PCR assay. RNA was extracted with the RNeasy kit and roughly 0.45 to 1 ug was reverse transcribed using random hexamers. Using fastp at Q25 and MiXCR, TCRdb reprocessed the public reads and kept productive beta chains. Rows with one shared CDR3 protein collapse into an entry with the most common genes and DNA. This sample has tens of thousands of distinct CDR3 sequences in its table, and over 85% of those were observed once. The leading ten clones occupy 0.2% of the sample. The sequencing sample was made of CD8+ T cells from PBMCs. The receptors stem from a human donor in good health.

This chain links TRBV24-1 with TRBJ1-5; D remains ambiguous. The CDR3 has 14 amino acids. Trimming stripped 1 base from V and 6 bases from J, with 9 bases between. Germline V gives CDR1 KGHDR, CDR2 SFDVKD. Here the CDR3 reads CATSDFGMGQPQHF. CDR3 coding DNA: TGTGCCACCAGTGATTTTGGAATGGGTCAGCCCCAGCATTTT.

The chain's CDR3 is CASSPARQASSYEQYF. CDR3 in DNA: TGTGCCAGCAGCCCAGCTCGGCAGGCTTCTTCCTACGAGCAGTACTTC. The chain employs TRBV9 and TRBJ2-7; the D is unclear. The V end was cut by 4 bases, the J end by 1 base, with 18 bases between. The CDR3 sequence is 16 residues long. In germline, CDR1 is SGDLS, CDR2 YYNGEE.

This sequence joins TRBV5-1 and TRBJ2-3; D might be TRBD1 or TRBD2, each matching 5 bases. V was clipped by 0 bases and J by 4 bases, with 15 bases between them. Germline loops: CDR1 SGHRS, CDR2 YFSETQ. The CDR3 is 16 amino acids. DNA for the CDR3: TGCGCCAGCAGCTTGGAATGGCATGAGGGGCCAGATACGCAGTATTTT. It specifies CASSLEWHEGPDTQYF.

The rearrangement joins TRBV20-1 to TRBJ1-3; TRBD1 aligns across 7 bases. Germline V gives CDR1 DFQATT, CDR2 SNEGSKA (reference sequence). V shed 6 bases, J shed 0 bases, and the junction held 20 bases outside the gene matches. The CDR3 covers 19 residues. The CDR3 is CSADSRRRDRADSGNTIYF. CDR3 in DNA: TGCAGTGCCGACTCCCGTCGACGCGACAGGGCCGACTCTGGAAACACCATATATTTT.

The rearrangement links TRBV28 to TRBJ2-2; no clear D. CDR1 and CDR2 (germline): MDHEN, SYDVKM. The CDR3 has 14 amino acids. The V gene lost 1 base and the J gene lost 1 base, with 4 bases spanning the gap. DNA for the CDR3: TGTGCCAGCAGTTTATCTCAGAACACCGGGGAGCTGTTTTTT. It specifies CASSLSQNTGELFF.

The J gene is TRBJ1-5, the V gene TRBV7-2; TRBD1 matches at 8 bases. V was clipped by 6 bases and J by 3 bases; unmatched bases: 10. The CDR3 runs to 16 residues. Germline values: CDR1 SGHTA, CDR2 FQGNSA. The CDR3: CASSQRAGGTNQPQHF. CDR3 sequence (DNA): TGTGCCAGCAGTCAACGGGCAGGGGGCACCAATCAGCCCCAGCATTTT.

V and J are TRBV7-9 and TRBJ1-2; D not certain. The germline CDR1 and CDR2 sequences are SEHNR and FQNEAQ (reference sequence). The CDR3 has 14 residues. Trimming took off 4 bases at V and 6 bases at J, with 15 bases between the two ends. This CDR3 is CASSSVPPSDGYTF. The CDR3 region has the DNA TGTGCCAGCAGCTCCGTACCTCCAAGTGATGGCTACACCTTC.

As DNA, the CDR3 is TGTGCCTGGGACAGGTCCTACGAGCAGTACTTC. It specifies CAWDRSYEQYF. The V call is TRBV30, the J call TRBJ2-7; tentatively, D is TRBD1 (6 bases). Germline CDR1 and CDR2: GTSNPN and SVGIG (reference sequence). The length of the CDR3 is 11 residues. V was trimmed by 5 bases and J by 1 base, leaving 6 bases between them. The whole variable domain, filled in from reference TRBV30 and TRBJ2-7, reads SQTIHQWPATLVQPVGSPLSLECTVEGTSNPNLYWYRQAAGRGLQLLFYSVGIGQISSEVPQNLSASRPQDRQFILSSKKLLLSDSGFYLCAWDRSYEQYFGPGTRLTVT.

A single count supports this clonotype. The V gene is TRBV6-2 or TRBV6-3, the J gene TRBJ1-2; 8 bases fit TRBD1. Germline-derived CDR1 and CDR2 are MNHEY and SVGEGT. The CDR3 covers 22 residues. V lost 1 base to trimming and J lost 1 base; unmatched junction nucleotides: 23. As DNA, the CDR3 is TGTGCCAGCAGTTACTATAACTTCCCCCGGACAGGGCATCGCCTACTTAACTATGGCTACACCTTC. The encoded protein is CASSYYNFPRTGHRLLNYGYTF.

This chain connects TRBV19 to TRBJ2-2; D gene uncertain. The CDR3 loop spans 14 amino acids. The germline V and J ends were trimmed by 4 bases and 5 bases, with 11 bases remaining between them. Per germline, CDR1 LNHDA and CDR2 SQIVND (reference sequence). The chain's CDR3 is CASSTLRLTGELFF. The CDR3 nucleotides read TGTGCCAGTAGTACCCTACGGCTAACCGGGGAGCTGTTTTTT.

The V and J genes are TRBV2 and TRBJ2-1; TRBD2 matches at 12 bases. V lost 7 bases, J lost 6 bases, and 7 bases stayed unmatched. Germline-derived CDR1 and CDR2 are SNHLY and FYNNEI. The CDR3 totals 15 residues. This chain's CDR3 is CASNEPSGGANEQFF. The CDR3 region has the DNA TGTGCCAGCAACGAGCCTAGCGGGGGGGCCAATGAGCAGTTCTTC. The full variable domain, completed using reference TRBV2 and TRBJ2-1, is EPEVTQTPSHQVTQMGQEVILRCVPISNHLYFYWYRQILGQKVEFLVSFYNNEISEKSEIFDDQFSVERPDGSNFTLKIRSTKLEDSAMYFCASNEPSGGANEQFFGPGTRLTVL.

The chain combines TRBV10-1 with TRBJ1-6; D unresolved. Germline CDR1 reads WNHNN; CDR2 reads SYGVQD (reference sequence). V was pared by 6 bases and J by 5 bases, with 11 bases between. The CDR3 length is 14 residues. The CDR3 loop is CASSRDSDNSPLHF. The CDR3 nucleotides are TGCGCCAGCAGCCGGGATTCGGATAATTCACCCCTCCACTTT.

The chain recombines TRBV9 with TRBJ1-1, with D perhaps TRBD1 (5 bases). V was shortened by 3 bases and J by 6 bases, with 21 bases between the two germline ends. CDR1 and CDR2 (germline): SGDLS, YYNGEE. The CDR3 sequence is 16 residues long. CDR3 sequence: CASSAPGAGGGSEAFF. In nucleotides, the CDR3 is TGTGCCAGCAGCGCCCCTGGGGCGGGGGGTGGGTCTGAAGCTTTCTTT. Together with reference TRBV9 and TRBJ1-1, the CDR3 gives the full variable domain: DSGVTQTPKHLITATGQRVTLRCSPRSGDLSVYWYQQSLDQGLQFLIQYYNGEERAKGNILERFSAQQFPDLHSELNLSSLELGDSALYFCASSAPGAGGGSEAFFGQGTRLTVV.

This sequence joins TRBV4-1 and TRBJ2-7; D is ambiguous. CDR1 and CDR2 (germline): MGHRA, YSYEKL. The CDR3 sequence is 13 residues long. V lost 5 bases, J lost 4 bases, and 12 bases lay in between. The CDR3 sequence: CASSSKAAYEQYF. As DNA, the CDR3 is TGCGCCAGCAGCTCAAAGGCCGCGTACGAGCAGTACTTC.

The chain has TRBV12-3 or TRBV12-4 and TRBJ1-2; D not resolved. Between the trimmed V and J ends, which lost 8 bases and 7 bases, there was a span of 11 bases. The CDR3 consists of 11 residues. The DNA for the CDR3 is TGTGCCAGCTATCAGACGCCTGGCTACACCTTC. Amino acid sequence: CASYQTPGYTF.

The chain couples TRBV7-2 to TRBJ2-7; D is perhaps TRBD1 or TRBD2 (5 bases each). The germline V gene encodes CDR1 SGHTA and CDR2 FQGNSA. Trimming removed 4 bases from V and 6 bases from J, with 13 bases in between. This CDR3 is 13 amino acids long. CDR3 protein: CASSSGPWFEQYF. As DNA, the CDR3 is TGTGCCAGCAGCTCGGGACCGTGGTTCGAGCAGTACTTC.

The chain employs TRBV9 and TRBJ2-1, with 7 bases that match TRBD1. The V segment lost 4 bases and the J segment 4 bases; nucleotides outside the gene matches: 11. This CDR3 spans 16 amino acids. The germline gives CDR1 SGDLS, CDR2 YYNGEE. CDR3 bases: TGTGCCAGCAGCAGGGGGACCGGGACAGAATACAATGAGCAGTTCTTC. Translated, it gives CASSRGTGTEYNEQFF.

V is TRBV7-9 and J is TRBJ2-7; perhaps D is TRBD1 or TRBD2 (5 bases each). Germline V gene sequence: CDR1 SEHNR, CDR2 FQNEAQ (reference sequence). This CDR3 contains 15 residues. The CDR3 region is CVSPGPGRLSYEQYF. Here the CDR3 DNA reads TGTGTCAGTCCAGGGCCGGGGCGACTCTCCTACGAGCAGTACTTC.

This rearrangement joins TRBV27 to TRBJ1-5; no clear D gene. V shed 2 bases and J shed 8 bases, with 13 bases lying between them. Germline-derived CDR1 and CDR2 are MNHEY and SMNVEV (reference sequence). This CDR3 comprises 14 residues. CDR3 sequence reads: CASSLAQSLEPQHF. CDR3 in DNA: TGTGCCAGCAGTTTAGCACAGTCGCTTGAGCCCCAGCATTTT.

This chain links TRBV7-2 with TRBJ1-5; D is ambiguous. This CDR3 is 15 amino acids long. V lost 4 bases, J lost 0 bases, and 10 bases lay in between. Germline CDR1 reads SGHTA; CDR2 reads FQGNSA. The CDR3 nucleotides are TGTGCCAGCAGCTGGGGTAGCGGTAGCAATCAGCCCCAGCATTTT. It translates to CASSWGSGSNQPQHF.

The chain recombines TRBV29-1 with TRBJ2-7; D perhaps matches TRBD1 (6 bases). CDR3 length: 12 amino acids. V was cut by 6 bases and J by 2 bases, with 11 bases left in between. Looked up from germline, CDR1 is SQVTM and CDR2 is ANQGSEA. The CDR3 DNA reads TGCAGCGTCTTGACAGGAACCTACGAGCAGTACTTC. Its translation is CSVLTGTYEQYF.

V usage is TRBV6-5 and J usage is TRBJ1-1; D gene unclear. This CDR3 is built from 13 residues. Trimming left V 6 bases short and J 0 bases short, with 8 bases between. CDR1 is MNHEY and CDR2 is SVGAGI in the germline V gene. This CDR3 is CASSPNLNTEAFF. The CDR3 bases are TGTGCCAGCAGCCCCAATTTGAACACTGAAGCTTTCTTT.

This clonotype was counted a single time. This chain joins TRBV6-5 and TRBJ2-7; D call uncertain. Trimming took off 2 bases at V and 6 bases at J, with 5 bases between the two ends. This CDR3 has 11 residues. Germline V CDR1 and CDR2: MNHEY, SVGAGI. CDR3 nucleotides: TGTGCCAGCAGTTACCTCGGCGAGCAGTACTTC. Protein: CASSYLGEQYF.

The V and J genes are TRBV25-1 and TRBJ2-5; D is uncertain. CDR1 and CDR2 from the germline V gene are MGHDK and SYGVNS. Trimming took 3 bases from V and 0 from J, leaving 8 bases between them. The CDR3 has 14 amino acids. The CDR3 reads CASSDRSDQETQYF. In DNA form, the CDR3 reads TGTGCCAGCAGTGACAGGTCGGACCAAGAGACCCAGTACTTC.